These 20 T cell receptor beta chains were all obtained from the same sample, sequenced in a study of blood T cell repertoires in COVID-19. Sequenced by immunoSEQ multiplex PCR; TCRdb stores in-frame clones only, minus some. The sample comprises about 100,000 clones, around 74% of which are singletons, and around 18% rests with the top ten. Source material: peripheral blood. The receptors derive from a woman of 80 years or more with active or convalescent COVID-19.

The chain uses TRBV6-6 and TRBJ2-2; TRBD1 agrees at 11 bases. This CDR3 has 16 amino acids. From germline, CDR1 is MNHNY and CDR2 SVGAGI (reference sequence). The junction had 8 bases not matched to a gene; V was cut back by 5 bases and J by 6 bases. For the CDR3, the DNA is TGTGCCAGCAGTCGAGGACAGGGGGCGCAGGCCGGGGAGCTGTTTTTT. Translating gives CASSRGQGAQAGELFF.

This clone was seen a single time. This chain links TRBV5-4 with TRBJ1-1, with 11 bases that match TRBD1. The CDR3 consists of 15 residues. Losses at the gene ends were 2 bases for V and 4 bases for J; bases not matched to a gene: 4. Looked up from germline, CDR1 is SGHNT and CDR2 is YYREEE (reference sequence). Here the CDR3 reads CASSLAGTGGTEAFF. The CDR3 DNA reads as TGTGCCAGCAGCTTAGCGGGGACAGGGGGCACTGAAGCTTTCTTT. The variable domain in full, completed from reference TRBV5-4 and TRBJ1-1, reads ETGVTQSPTHLIKTRGQQVTLRCSSQSGHNTVSWYQQALGQGPQFIFQYYREEENGRGNFPPRFSGLQFPNYSSELNVNALELDDSALYLCASSLAGTGGTEAFFGQGTRLTVV.

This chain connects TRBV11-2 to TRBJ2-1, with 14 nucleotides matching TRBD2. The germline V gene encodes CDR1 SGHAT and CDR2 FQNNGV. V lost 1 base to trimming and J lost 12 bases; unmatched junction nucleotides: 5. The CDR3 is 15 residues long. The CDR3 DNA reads TGTGCCAGCAGCTTAGGGGGGACTAGCGGGAGTCGGCAGTTCTTC. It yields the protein CASSLGGTSGSRQFF.

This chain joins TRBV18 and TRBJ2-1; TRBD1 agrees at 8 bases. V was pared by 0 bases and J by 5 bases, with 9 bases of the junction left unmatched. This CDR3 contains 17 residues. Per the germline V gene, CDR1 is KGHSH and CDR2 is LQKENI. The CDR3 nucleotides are TGTGCCAGCTCACCACCTTCGTCGGACAGGGCGGACAATGAGCAGTTCTTC. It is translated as CASSPPSSDRADNEQFF.

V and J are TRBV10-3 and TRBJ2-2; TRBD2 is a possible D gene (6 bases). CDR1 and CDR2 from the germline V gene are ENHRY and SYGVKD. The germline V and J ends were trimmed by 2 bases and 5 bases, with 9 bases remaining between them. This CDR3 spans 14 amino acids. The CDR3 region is CAISEGRETGELFF. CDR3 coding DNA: TGTGCCATCAGTGAGGGACGGGAGACCGGGGAGCTGTTTTTT.

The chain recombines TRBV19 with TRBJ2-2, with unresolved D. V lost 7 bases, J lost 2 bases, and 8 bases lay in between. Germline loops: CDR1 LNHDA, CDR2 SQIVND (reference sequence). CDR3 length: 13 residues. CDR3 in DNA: TGTGCCAGTAATCAACACAACACCGGGGAGCTGTTTTTT. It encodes CASNQHNTGELFF.

The DNA of the CDR3 is TGTGCCAGCAGTTGGACAGGGAGCTCCTACAATGAGCAGTTCTTC. Its translation: CASSWTGSSYNEQFF. The rearrangement uses TRBV6-4 and TRBJ2-1, with 8 bases identical to TRBD1. The germline V gene has CDR1 MRHNA and CDR2 SNTAGT. Germline trimming cut 5 bases from V and 0 bases from J; bases unmatched to any gene: 3. The CDR3 totals 15 residues.

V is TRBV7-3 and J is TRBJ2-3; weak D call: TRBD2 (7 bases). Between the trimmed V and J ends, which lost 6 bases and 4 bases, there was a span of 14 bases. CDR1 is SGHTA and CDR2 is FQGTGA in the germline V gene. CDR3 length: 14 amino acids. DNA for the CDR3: TGTGCCAGCAGTTTAGGGGGGGTGGCAGATACGCAGTATTTT. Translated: CASSLGGVADTQYF.

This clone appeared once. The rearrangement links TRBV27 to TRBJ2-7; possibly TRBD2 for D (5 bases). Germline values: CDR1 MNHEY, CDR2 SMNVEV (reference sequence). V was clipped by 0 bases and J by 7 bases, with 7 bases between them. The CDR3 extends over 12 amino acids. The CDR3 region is CASSLSTGEQYF. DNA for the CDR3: TGTGCCAGCAGTTTATCGACGGGAGAGCAGTACTTC.

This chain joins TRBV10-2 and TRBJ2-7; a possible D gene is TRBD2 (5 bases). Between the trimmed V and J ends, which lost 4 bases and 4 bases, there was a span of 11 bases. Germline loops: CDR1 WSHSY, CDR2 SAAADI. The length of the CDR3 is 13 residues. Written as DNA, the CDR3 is TGCGCCAGCAGTGTCGATCGGGGTTACGAGCAGTACTTC. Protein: CASSVDRGYEQYF.

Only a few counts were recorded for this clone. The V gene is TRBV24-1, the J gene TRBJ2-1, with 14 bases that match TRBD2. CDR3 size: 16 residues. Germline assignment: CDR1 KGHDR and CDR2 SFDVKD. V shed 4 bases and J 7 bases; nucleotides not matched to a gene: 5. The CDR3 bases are TGTGCCACCAGTGACGATAGGACTAGCGGGAGGAATGAGCAGTTCTTC. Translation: CATSDDRTSGRNEQFF.

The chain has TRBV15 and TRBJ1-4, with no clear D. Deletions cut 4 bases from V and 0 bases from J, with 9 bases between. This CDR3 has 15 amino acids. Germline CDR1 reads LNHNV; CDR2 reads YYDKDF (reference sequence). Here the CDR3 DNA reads TGTGCCACCAGCACCACCTTAGCAACTAATGAAAAACTGTTTTTT. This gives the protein CATSTTLATNEKLFF.

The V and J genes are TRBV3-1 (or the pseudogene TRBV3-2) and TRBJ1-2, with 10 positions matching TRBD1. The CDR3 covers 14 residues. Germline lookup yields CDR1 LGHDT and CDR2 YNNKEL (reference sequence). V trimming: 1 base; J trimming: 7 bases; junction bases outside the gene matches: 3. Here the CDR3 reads CASSQGGTGVGYTF. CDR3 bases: TGTGCCAGCAGCCAAGGTGGGACAGGGGTTGGCTACACCTTC.

The CDR3 loop reads CASSQIGRDRYEQYF. CDR3 sequence (DNA): TGCGCCAGCAGCCAGATTGGTCGGGACAGATACGAGCAGTACTTC. The chain combines TRBV4-1 with TRBJ2-7; 7 bases align to TRBD1. The CDR3 contains 15 residues. In germline, CDR1 is MGHRA, CDR2 YSYEKL. Trimming cost V 3 bases and J 4 bases; bases outside gene matches: 9.

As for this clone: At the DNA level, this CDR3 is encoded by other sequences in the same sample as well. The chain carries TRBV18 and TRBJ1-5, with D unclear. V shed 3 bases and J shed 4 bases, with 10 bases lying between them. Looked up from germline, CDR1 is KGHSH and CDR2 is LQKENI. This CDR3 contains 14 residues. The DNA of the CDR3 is TGTGCCAGCTCACCTGACGCCGGGAATCAGCCCCAGCATTTT. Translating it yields CASSPDAGNQPQHF.

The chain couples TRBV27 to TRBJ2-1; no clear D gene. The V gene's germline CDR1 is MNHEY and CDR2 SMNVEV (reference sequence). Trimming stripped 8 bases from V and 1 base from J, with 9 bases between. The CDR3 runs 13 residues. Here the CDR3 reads CASSFRSYNEQFF. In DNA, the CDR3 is TGTGCCAGCTCCTTCCGGTCCTACAATGAGCAGTTCTTC.

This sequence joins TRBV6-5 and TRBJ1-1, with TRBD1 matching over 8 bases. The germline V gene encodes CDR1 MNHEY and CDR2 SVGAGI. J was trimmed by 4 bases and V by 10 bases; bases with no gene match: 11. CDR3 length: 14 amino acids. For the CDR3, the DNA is TGTGCCACTCGGACAGGGTGGGTCGGCACTGAAGCTTTCTTT. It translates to CATRTGWVGTEAFF.

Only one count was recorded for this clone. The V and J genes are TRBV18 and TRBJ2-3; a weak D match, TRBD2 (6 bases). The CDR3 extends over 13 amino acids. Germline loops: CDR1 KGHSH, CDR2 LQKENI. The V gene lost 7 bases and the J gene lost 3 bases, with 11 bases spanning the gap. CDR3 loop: CASWTGSTDTQYF. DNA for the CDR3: TGTGCCAGCTGGACCGGGAGTACAGATACGCAGTATTTT. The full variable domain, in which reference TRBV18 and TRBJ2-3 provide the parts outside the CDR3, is NAGVMQNPRHLVRRRGQEARLRCSPMKGHSHVYWYRQLPEEGLKFMVYLQKENIIDESGMPKERFSAEFPKEGPSILRIQQVVRGDSAAYFCASWTGSTDTQYFGPGTRLTVL.

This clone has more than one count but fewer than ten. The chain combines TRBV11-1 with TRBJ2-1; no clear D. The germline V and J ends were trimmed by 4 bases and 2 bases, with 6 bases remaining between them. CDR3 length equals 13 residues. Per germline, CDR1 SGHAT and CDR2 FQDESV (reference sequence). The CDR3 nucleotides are TGTGCCAGCAGCTCGGGTCCCTACAATGAGCAGTTCTTC. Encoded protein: CASSSGPYNEQFF.

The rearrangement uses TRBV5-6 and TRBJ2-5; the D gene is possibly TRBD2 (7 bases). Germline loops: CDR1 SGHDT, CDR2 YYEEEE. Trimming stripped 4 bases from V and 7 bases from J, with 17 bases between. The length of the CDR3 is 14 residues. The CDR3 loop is CASSPRGGGGTQYF. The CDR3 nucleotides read TGTGCCAGCAGCCCTAGAGGGGGGGGTGGGACCCAGTACTTC.